The 17 T cell receptor beta chains presented below share a single source sample, sequenced in a study of TIL therapy for anti-PD-1-resistant metastatic lung cancer. The libraries were made with immunoSEQ v3. Produced via immunoSEQ multiplex PCR; TCRdb's table is partial and in-frame only. The repertoire consists of roughly 58,000 clones, with 75% to 85% occurring once and the leading ten covering 2.9%. Time point meaning: pre-treatment sample, taken before nivolumab and TIL therapy. The sample was blood, taken at baseline. The receptors stem from a person between 30 and 79 years old with non-small cell lung cancer.

This clone appeared once. CDR3 protein: CASSLMGGDEQFF. The CDR3, as DNA: TGTGCCAGCAGCTTGATGGGGGGTGATGAGCAGTTCTTC. V and J are TRBV5-4 and TRBJ2-1, with a possible D match to TRBD2 (6 bases). The CDR3 totals 13 residues. The germline CDR1 and CDR2 sequences are SGHNT and YYREEE (reference sequence). V shed 1 base and J shed 8 bases, with 10 bases lying between them.

The chain has TRBV2 and TRBJ1-5, with 10 bases fitting TRBD1. This CDR3 contains 14 residues. Germline V lookup: CDR1 SNHLY, CDR2 FYNNEI. V shed 6 bases, J shed 4 bases, and the junction held 3 bases outside the gene matches. The CDR3 here is CASRTGGGNQPQHF. The DNA for the CDR3 is TGTGCCAGCAGGACAGGGGGCGGAAATCAGCCCCAGCATTTT.

This clone was seen only a few times. This sequence joins TRBV5-5 and TRBJ2-5, with D hard to call. The V end lost 1 base, the J end lost 4 bases, and 2 bases lay between the germline ends. CDR1 SGHKS and CDR2 YYEKEE come from the germline V gene (reference sequence). CDR3 size: 11 residues. Here the CDR3 DNA reads TGTGCCAGCAGCTTGTCAGAGACCCAGTACTTC. Encoded protein: CASSLSETQYF.

This clone came up once. The chain combines TRBV10-1 with TRBJ2-7, with 11 nucleotides matching TRBD2. The V segment lost 0 bases and the J segment 3 bases; nucleotides outside the gene matches: 1. This CDR3 is 15 amino acids long. Germline CDR1 and CDR2: WNHNN and SYGVQD (reference sequence). CDR3 region: CASSESGTSGYEQYF. CDR3 DNA sequence: TGCGCCAGCAGTGAGTCTGGGACTAGCGGCTACGAGCAGTACTTC.

The chain recombines TRBV20-1 with TRBJ2-7; 11 bases are a match to TRBD1. Germline lookup yields CDR1 DFQATT and CDR2 SNEGSKA (reference sequence). CDR3 length: 11 amino acids. DNA of the CDR3: TGCGGGGGACAGGGGGCCTACGAGCAGTACTTC. Translated, it gives CGGQGAYEQYF.

V gene TRBV6-4 combines with J gene TRBJ2-1; D is uncertain. The CDR3 contains 13 residues. Germline-derived CDR1 and CDR2 are MRHNA and SNTAGT. V was trimmed by 4 bases and J by 5 bases, leaving 9 bases between them. This chain's CDR3 is CASSGRKNNEQFF. The CDR3 bases are TGTGCCAGCAGTGGGCGCAAGAACAATGAGCAGTTCTTC.

The chain has TRBV7-9 and TRBJ1-4; D call uncertain. The V and J ends lost 1 base and 1 base respectively, with 10 bases between them. This CDR3 contains 16 residues. CDR1 and CDR2 from the germline V gene are SEHNR and FQNEAQ (reference sequence). The CDR3 loop reads CASSLVDFGTNEKLFF. CDR3 sequence (DNA): TGTGCCAGCAGCTTAGTTGACTTCGGAACTAATGAAAAACTGTTTTTT.

Ten or more counts support this clone. CDR3 residues: CASTLGGWSNSPLHF. CDR3 in DNA: TGTGCCAGCACCCTAGGCGGGTGGAGTAATTCACCCCTCCACTTT. The chain has TRBV5-6 and TRBJ1-6; unclear D gene. V shed 6 bases and J shed 6 bases, with 16 bases lying between them. CDR1 SGHDT and CDR2 YYEEEE come from the germline V gene. The CDR3 has 15 residues.

The CDR3 here is CASSALGWGTDTQYF. The CDR3 coding sequence is TGTGCCAGCAGCGCTCTGGGTTGGGGCACAGATACGCAGTATTTT. V usage is TRBV6-2 or TRBV6-3 and J usage is TRBJ2-3; D is unresolved. The V end lost 6 bases, the J end lost 1 base, and 14 bases lay between the germline ends. The CDR3 covers 15 residues. Germline CDR1 is MNHEY and CDR2 is SVGEGT.

The J gene is TRBJ2-5, the V gene TRBV27; D perhaps matches TRBD1 (6 bases). V was cut by 0 bases and J by 2 bases, with 13 bases left in between. This CDR3 comprises 16 residues. Germline CDR1 is MNHEY and CDR2 is SMNVEV (reference sequence). The CDR3 spells CASSLSVQGGQETQYF. DNA for the CDR3: TGTGCCAGCAGTTTATCGGTACAGGGTGGGCAAGAGACCCAGTACTTC.

This chain connects TRBV30 to TRBJ2-5, with 7 bases aligning to TRBD2. The CDR3 is 13 amino acids. CDR1 is GTSNPN, CDR2 SVGIG, per germline (reference sequence). V trimming: 0 bases; J trimming: 4 bases; junction bases outside the gene matches: 2. The CDR3 region is CAWSVPGGETQYF. CDR3 nucleotides: TGTGCCTGGAGTGTTCCGGGGGGAGAGACCCAGTACTTC.

The chain joins TRBV6-5 to TRBJ2-7, with D possibly TRBD2 on 5 matching bases. V was clipped by 6 bases and J by 0 bases, with 15 bases between them. CDR1 and CDR2 from the germline V gene are MNHEY and SVGAGI. The CDR3 has 15 amino acids. CDR3 residues: CASSRSGLSSYEQYF. Here the CDR3 DNA reads TGTGCCAGCAGCCGCAGCGGTCTAAGCTCCTACGAGCAGTACTTC.

The chain employs TRBV9 and TRBJ1-3, with 8 bases that match TRBD1. CDR1 and CDR2 from the germline V gene are SGDLS and YYNGEE. The CDR3 covers 20 residues. J gave up 0 bases and V 4 bases, and 18 bases lay outside the gene matches. The CDR3 here is CASSYHGEGQAPSSGNTIYF. In DNA form, the CDR3 reads TGTGCCAGCAGCTATCATGGTGAGGGACAGGCCCCTAGCTCTGGAAACACCATATATTTT.

The chain links TRBV27 to TRBJ2-5; 7 nucleotides match TRBD2. In germline, CDR1 is MNHEY, CDR2 SMNVEV (reference sequence). This CDR3 is 19 amino acids long. V trimming: 0 bases; J trimming: 1 base; junction bases outside the gene matches: 14. This CDR3 reads CASSLSSGGASGFQETQYF. CDR3 DNA sequence: TGTGCCAGCAGTTTATCCTCAGGCGGGGCTAGCGGATTCCAAGAGACCCAGTACTTC.

The chain links TRBV6-5 to TRBJ2-1; tentatively, D is TRBD2 (6 bases). CDR3 size: 15 residues. Germline assignment: CDR1 MNHEY and CDR2 SVGAGI. V lost 2 bases, J lost 9 bases, and 17 bases lay in between. CDR3 in DNA: TGTGCCAGCAGTTACGTTGGAGGGTCGCTTGTTGAGCAGTTCTTC. Translating it yields CASSYVGGSLVEQFF.

The table lists this clone with a few counts. The chain couples TRBV6-5 to TRBJ2-5; tentatively, D is TRBD2 (6 bases). Germline V gene sequence: CDR1 MNHEY, CDR2 SVGAGI. V dropped 8 bases and J dropped 3 bases, with 13 bases sitting between them. This CDR3 region has 13 residues. CDR3 region: CASWSGEEETQYF. CDR3 DNA: TGTGCCAGCTGGTCCGGGGAGGAAGAGACCCAGTACTTC.

The V gene is TRBV4-3, the J gene TRBJ2-7; TRBD2 aligns across 10 bases. The trim removed 2 bases at V and 2 bases at J, leaving 9 bases unmatched. This CDR3 is 17 amino acids long. In germline, CDR1 is LGHNA, CDR2 YSLEER. CDR3 coding DNA: TGCGCCAGCAGCCAATGGCTAGCGGGGGATAGAACCTACGAGCAGTACTTC. Protein: CASSQWLAGDRTYEQYF.